This T cell receptor (beta chain) was captured in a study of CD8 T cells in ankylosing spondylitis. This clonotype was seen more than once but under ten times. Its target is unknown. Whole-study findings and limits: It appeared that ankylosing spondylitis blood was characterized by a TCR beta motif of several highly homologous variants. There were earlier reports of some motif variants in reactive arthritis synovial fluid and blood.

Quantitative barcoded 5'-RACE was used to prepare TCR beta libraries. TCRdb processed the 5' RACE reads anew with MiXCR; each CDR3 protein has one entry. This table has approximately 300,000 distinct CDR3 sequences, 20% appearing once. The CDR3 totals 17 residues. The V gene's germline CDR1 is ENHRY and CDR2 SYGVKD. V was clipped by 5 bases and J by 2 bases; unmatched bases: 9. J is TRBJ2-3 and V is TRBV10-3; 11 bases fit TRBD2. Input material: blood, either unsorted or a sorted T cell fraction (not recorded which). This TCR derives from a female donor with ankylosing spondylitis or in good health (not recorded which). The CDR3 DNA reads TGTGCCATCAGTCAGCTAGCGGGAGGACTATTCACAGATACGCAGTATTTT. Translation gives CAISQLAGGLFTDTQYF.